One and the same sample provided the 25 T cell receptor beta chains below, sequenced in a study of shared clonotypes between healthy human individuals. Sequenced by immunoSEQ multiplex PCR; TCRdb stores in-frame clones only, minus some. The repertoire holds about 2 million clones, with approximately 94% as singletons. CD8 cells classed as naive were CD45RO-negative and positively selected for CCR7, excluding terminally differentiated effector memory CD45RA+ cells. Material for sequencing was naive CD8+ T cells sorted from blood. The source is a man younger than 35 in good health.

The chain recombines TRBV27 with TRBJ2-1; no definite D call. Germline CDR1 MNHEY, CDR2 SMNVEV (reference sequence). The V gene lost 3 bases and the J gene lost 3 bases, with 6 bases spanning the gap. The CDR3 covers 13 residues. CDR3 in amino acids: CASSFGHYNEQFF. CDR3 DNA: TGTGCCAGCAGTTTTGGGCACTACAATGAGCAGTTCTTC.

The chain carries TRBV4-1 and TRBJ1-3; D ambiguous. Per germline, CDR1 MGHRA and CDR2 YSYEKL. The V gene lost 4 bases and the J gene lost 0 bases, with 19 bases spanning the gap. The CDR3 length is 18 residues. CDR3 DNA: TGCGCCAGCAGCCTCGGCCGGTCGGTCTTAGGCTCTGGAAACACCATATATTTT. Protein sequence: CASSLGRSVLGSGNTIYF.

The chain recombines TRBV28 with TRBJ2-1, with no clear D. Trimming cost V 1 base and J 0 bases, with 13 bases left between them. This CDR3 is built from 17 residues. The germline CDR1 and CDR2 sequences are MDHEN and SYDVKM. The CDR3 DNA is TGTGCCAGCAGTTTATACAACACAGTGAACTCCTACAATGAGCAGTTCTTC. This gives the protein CASSLYNTVNSYNEQFF.

This sequence joins TRBV11-2 and TRBJ2-5; D is uncertain. This CDR3 region has 15 residues. V was cut by 0 bases and J by 0 bases, with 8 bases left in between. Germline lookup yields CDR1 SGHAT and CDR2 FQNNGV. CDR3 region: CASSLEGVYQETQYF. CDR3 nucleotides: TGTGCCAGCAGCTTAGAGGGCGTGTACCAAGAGACCCAGTACTTC.

V usage is TRBV15 and J usage is TRBJ1-2; TRBD1 aligns across 12 bases. Germline trimming cut 6 bases from V and 4 bases from J; bases unmatched to any gene: 6. CDR1 and CDR2 from the germline V gene are LNHNV and YYDKDF (reference sequence). The CDR3 is 15 residues long. The CDR3 nucleotides read TGTGCCACCAGGGGGGACAGGGGGCTTGGCTATGGCTACACCTTC. This codes for CATRGDRGLGYGYTF.

Worth noting for this clone: At the DNA level, this CDR3 is encoded by other sequences in the same sample as well. The V gene is TRBV27, the J gene TRBJ2-1; 7 positions agree with TRBD2. CDR3 length equals 14 residues. The junction had 8 bases not matched to a gene; V was cut back by 4 bases and J by 8 bases. Germline lookup yields CDR1 MNHEY and CDR2 SMNVEV (reference sequence). CDR3 DNA: TGTGCCAGCAGTTCCCGTCTGGCGGGAGATGAGCAGTTCTTC. This encodes CASSSRLAGDEQFF.

On this clone: Within the sample, other DNA sequences also encode this same CDR3. CDR3 protein: CASSFGGSYEQYF. CDR3 DNA: TGCGCCAGCAGCTTTGGTGGGTCCTACGAGCAGTACTTC. The rearrangement joins TRBV5-1 to TRBJ2-7; D unresolved. This CDR3 has 13 residues. The ends were cut back, 2 bases at V and 1 base at J, with 7 bases in the middle. Looked up from germline, CDR1 is SGHRS and CDR2 is YFSETQ.

CDR3: CASSFGQGAGCEQYF. CDR3 sequence (DNA): TGTGCCAGCAGTTTCGGACAGGGGGCCGGATGCGAGCAGTACTTC. This chain connects TRBV28 to TRBJ2-7; 11 nucleotides agree with TRBD1. Germline CDR1 is MDHEN and CDR2 is SYDVKM. J was trimmed by 6 bases and V by 3 bases; bases with no gene match: 7. The CDR3 spans 15 residues.

This chain links TRBV27 with TRBJ1-5; TRBD1 matches at 9 bases. Germline values: CDR1 MNHEY, CDR2 SMNVEV (reference sequence). The J segment lost 6 bases and the V segment lost 7 bases, leaving 7 bases of the junction unmatched. This CDR3 comprises 14 residues. CDR3 sequence: CASTSTGGSQPQHF. CDR3 nucleotide sequence: TGTGCCAGCACCTCAACAGGGGGCTCTCAGCCCCAGCATTTT.

This chain connects TRBV7-9 to TRBJ1-4, with D possibly being TRBD1 (5 bases). V was clipped by 4 bases and J by 8 bases, with 17 bases between them. This CDR3 has 15 amino acids. CDR1 and CDR2 (germline): SEHNR, FQNEAQ (reference sequence). The CDR3 region has the DNA TGTGCCAGCAGCTATTTCGGGGGGATCGAGGAAAAACTGTTTTTT. This encodes CASSYFGGIEEKLFF.

The CDR3 DNA sequence: TGTGCCAGCAGCCAAGACAGGGGGGCTCTGAATGGCTACACCTTC. This gives the protein CASSQDRGALNGYTF. The chain links TRBV4-2 to TRBJ1-2, with 7 nucleotides matching TRBD1. This CDR3 spans 15 amino acids. CDR1 LGHNA and CDR2 YNFKEQ come from the germline V gene. Trimming at V came to 0 bases and at J to 6 bases, leaving 7 bases not matched to a gene.

V and J are TRBV4-3 and TRBJ1-6; D gene ambiguous. Germline V gene data show CDR1 as LGHNA and CDR2 as YSLEER. CDR3 length: 17 amino acids. V was trimmed by 3 bases and J by 7 bases, leaving 19 bases between them. CDR3 loop: CASSQLLSGGENSPLHF. CDR3 in DNA: TGCGCCAGCAGCCAGCTTTTATCTGGCGGGGAAAATTCACCCCTCCACTTT.

This clone was observed a single time. At one of its ends the junction is not consistent with the germline gene, which may arise from a read error. CDR3 amino acids: CASSFQTSGGVETQYF. CDR3 in DNA: TGTGCTAGCAGCTTCCAGACTAGCGGGGGGGTGGAGACCCAGTACTTC. The chain is built from TRBV7-7 and TRBJ2-5; 14 positions agree with TRBD2. The CDR3 sequence is 16 residues long. Germline CDR1 SSHAT, CDR2 FNYEAQ (reference sequence).

The V gene is TRBV4-3, the J gene TRBJ2-1, with 11 bases fitting TRBD2. This CDR3 has 18 residues. The germline V gene encodes CDR1 LGHNA and CDR2 YSLEER. V lost 0 bases to trimming and J lost 3 bases; unmatched junction nucleotides: 7. The CDR3 DNA sequence: TGCGCCAGCAGCCAAGATTCCTATCTAGCGGGAGGCTACAATGAGCAGTTCTTC. Amino acid sequence: CASSQDSYLAGGYNEQFF.

In nucleotides, the CDR3 is TGCAGCGTTGGAGCTCGGGCGGAGCAGTTCTTC. It is translated as CSVGARAEQFF. This chain uses TRBV29-1 with TRBJ2-1; D gene unclear. The CDR3 totals 11 residues. The V end lost 4 bases, the J end lost 10 bases, and 11 bases lay between the germline ends. Germline V CDR1 and CDR2: SQVTM, ANQGSEA.

V is TRBV6-1 and J is TRBJ2-7; D not resolved. Germline-derived CDR1 and CDR2 are MNHNS and SASEGT. This CDR3 region has 13 residues. V was shortened by 7 bases and J by 0 bases, with 10 bases between the two germline ends. CDR3 nucleotide sequence: TGTGCCAGCACTGACCTGACCTCCTACGAGCAGTACTTC. As protein: CASTDLTSYEQYF.

This rearrangement joins TRBV2 to TRBJ2-7, with D unresolved. This CDR3 is built from 12 residues. Per the germline V gene, CDR1 is SNHLY and CDR2 is FYNNEI. Trimming cost V 4 bases and J 3 bases, with 7 bases left between them. The CDR3 is CASSVTIYEQYF. Written as DNA, the CDR3 is TGTGCCAGCAGTGTAACTATCTACGAGCAGTACTTC.

The chain couples TRBV7-9 to TRBJ2-1, with unresolved D. This CDR3 contains 15 residues. V dropped 3 bases and J dropped 3 bases, with 12 bases sitting between them. The germline V gene encodes CDR1 SEHNR and CDR2 FQNEAQ (reference sequence). As DNA, the CDR3 is TGTGCCAGCAGCTTTGACACCTTAGGCTACAATGAGCAGTTCTTC. Protein sequence: CASSFDTLGYNEQFF.

This clone was seen just once. The chain combines TRBV6-5 with TRBJ1-5, with D uncertain. Germline assignment: CDR1 MNHEY and CDR2 SVGAGI. The CDR3 spans 13 residues. Trimming pared 5 bases from V and 3 bases from J, leaving 8 bases between. The DNA of the CDR3 is TGTGCCAGCAGTCCCCTAGACAATCAGCCCCAGCATTTT. This codes for CASSPLDNQPQHF.

With respect to this clone: Additional DNA sequences in this sample encode the identical CDR3. The CDR3: CSARETDTQYF. CDR3 in DNA: TGCAGTGCTAGAGAGACAGATACGCAGTATTTT. The chain links TRBV20-1 to TRBJ2-3; D unresolved. Germline V gives CDR1 DFQATT, CDR2 SNEGSKA (reference sequence). V lost 0 bases to trimming and J lost 3 bases, with 1 base between them. CDR3 length equals 11 residues.

The V gene is TRBV4-3, the J gene TRBJ2-1, with TRBD2 as a possible D gene (6 bases). The CDR3 is 16 residues long. The germline V gene encodes CDR1 LGHNA and CDR2 YSLEER. V lost 0 bases to trimming and J lost 3 bases, with 12 bases between them. CDR3 nucleotide sequence: TGCGCCAGCAGCCAAGAGGGACTCCTGTTCTACAATGAGCAGTTCTTC. It encodes CASSQEGLLFYNEQFF.

The sample holds one count of this clone. The chain joins TRBV27 to TRBJ1-2; D gene ambiguous. The germline V and J ends were trimmed by 0 bases and 6 bases, with 8 bases remaining between them. The CDR3 is 13 amino acids. The germline gives CDR1 MNHEY, CDR2 SMNVEV (reference sequence). This CDR3 reads CASSLSAHHGYTF. The CDR3, as DNA: TGTGCCAGCAGTTTATCGGCCCATCATGGCTACACCTTC.

The gene calls are TRBV9 and TRBJ2-7; TRBD2 matches at 8 bases. Germline V gene lookup returns CDR1 SGDLS and CDR2 YYNGEE. The V segment lost 0 bases and the J segment 3 bases; nucleotides outside the gene matches: 5. The CDR3 has 15 residues. The CDR3 protein is CASSVDGGGIYEQYF. The CDR3 DNA reads TGTGCCAGCAGCGTAGATGGCGGGGGGATCTACGAGCAGTACTTC.

J is TRBJ2-7 and V is TRBV27; maybe TRBD1 (5 bases). V was pared by 5 bases and J by 0 bases, with 8 bases between. Germline lookup yields CDR1 MNHEY and CDR2 SMNVEV (reference sequence). The CDR3 totals 13 residues. CDR3 loop: CASSAQASYEQYF. CDR3 in DNA: TGTGCCAGCAGTGCACAGGCCTCCTACGAGCAGTACTTC.

The chain joins TRBV4-1 to TRBJ2-7; 12 bases match TRBD2. V lost 4 bases to trimming and J lost 3 bases; unmatched junction nucleotides: 4. This CDR3 spans 15 amino acids. Germline lookup yields CDR1 MGHRA and CDR2 YSYEKL. This CDR3 is CASSPLAGGDYEQYF. The CDR3 DNA reads as TGCGCCAGCAGCCCCCTAGCGGGAGGGGACTACGAGCAGTACTTC.